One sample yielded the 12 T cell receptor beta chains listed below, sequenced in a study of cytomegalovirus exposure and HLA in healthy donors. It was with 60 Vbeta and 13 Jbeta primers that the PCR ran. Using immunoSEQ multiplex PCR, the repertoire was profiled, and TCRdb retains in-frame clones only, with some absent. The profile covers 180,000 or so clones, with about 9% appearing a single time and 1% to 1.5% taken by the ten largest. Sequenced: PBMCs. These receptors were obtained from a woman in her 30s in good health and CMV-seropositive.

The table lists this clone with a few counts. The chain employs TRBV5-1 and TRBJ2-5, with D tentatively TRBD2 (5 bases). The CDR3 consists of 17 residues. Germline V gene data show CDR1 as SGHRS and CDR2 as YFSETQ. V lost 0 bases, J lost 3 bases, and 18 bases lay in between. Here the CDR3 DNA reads TGCGCCAGCAGCTTGGGATTGCGTGTTCCCGGGGAAGAGACCCAGTACTTC. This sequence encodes CASSLGLRVPGEETQYF.

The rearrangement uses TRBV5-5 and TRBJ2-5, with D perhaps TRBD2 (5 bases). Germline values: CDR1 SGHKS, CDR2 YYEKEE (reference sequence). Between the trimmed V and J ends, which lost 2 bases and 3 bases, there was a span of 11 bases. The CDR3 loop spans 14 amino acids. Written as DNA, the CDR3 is TGTGCCAGCAGCTTCTGGACGGGGAAAGAGACCCAGTACTTC. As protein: CASSFWTGKETQYF. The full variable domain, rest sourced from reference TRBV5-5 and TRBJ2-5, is DAGVTQSPTHLIKTRGQQVTLRCSPISGHKSVSWYQQVLGQGPQFIFQYYEKEERGRGNFPDRFSARQFPNYSSELNVNALLLGDSALYLCASSFWTGKETQYFGPGTRLLVL.

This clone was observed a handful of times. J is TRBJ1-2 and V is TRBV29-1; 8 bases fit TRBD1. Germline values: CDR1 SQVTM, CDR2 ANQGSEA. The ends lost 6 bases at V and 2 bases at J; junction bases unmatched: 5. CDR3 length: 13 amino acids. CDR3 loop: CSVAGGRNYGYTF. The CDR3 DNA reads TGCAGCGTCGCAGGGGGCAGGAACTATGGCTACACCTTC.

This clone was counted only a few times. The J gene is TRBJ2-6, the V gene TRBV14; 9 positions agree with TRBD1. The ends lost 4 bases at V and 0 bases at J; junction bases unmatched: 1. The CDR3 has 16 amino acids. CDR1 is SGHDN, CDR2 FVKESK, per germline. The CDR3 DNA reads TGTGCCAGCAGCCGGGACAGGGACTCTGGGGCCAACGTCCTGACTTTC. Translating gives CASSRDRDSGANVLTF.

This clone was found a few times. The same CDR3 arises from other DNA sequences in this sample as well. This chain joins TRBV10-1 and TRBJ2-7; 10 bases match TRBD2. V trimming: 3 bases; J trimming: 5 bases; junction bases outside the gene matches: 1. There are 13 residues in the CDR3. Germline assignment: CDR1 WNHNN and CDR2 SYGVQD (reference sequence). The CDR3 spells CASSDLAGDEQYF. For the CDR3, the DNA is TGCGCCAGCAGTGATCTAGCGGGAGACGAGCAGTACTTC.

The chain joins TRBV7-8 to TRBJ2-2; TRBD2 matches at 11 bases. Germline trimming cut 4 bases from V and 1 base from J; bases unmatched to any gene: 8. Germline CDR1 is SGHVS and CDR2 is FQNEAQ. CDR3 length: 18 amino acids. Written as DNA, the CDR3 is TGTGCCAGCAGCTCCGACCTCGGGACTAGCGGGAACACCGGGGAGCTGTTTTTT. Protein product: CASSSDLGTSGNTGELFF.

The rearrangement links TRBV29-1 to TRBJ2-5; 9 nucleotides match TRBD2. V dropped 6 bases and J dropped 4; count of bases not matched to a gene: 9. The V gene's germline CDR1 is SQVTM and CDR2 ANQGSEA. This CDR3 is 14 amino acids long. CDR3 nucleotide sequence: TGCAGCGTCATGAGGCGGGAGGGCCGAGAGACCCAGTACTTC. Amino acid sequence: CSVMRREGRETQYF.

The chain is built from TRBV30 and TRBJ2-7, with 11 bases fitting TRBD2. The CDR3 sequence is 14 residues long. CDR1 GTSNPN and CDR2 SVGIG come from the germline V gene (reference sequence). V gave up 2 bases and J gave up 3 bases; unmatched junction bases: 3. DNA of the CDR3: TGTGCCTGGAGTCCTACTAGCGGGGGCTACGAGCAGTACTTC. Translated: CAWSPTSGGYEQYF.

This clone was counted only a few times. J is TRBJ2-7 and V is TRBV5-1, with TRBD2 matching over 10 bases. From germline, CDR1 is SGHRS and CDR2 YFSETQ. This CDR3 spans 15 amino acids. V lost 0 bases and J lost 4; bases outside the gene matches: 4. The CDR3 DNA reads TGCGCCAGCAGCTTGGGGCTAGCGGGAGCTTACGAGCAGTACTTC. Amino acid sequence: CASSLGLAGAYEQYF.

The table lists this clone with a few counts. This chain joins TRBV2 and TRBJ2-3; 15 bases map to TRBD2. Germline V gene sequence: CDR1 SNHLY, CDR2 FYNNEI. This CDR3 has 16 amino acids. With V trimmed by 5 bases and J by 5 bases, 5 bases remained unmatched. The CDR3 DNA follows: TGTGCCAGCAGTAAGGAGGGACTAGCGGGAGGAGATACGCAGTATTTT. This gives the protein CASSKEGLAGGDTQYF.

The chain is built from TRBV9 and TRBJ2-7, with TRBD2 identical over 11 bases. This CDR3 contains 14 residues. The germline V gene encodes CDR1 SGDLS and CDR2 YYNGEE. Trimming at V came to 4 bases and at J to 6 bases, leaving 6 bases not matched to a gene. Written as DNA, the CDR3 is TGTGCCAGCAGCAGAGGACTAGCGGGCGTCGAGCAGTACTTC. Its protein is CASSRGLAGVEQYF.

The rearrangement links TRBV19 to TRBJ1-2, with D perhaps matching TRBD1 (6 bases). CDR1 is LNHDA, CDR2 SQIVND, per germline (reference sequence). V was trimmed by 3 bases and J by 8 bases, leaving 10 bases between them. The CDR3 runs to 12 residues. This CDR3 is CASSIRGEGYTF. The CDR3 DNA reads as TGTGCCAGTAGTATCAGGGGAGAGGGCTACACCTTC.